The 24 T cell receptor beta chains below all came from one sample that was sequenced in a study of blood T cell repertoires in COVID-19. Some clones are missing from TCRdb's copy, which holds only in-frame ones; the method was immunoSEQ multiplex PCR. The sample lists a few hundred thousand clones; roughly nine tenths were seen once. The sample comprised PBMCs or T cells enriched from blood (not recorded which). These receptors originate from a woman younger than 45 who had recovered from COVID-19.

The chain is built from TRBV7-8 and TRBJ2-2, with D tentatively TRBD1 (7 bases). CDR1 is SGHVS and CDR2 is FQNEAQ in the germline V gene. The CDR3 has 15 amino acids. V was clipped by 3 bases and J by 7 bases, with 15 bases between them. CDR3 region: CASSLQGGFIGELFF. The CDR3 bases are TGTGCCAGCAGCTTGCAGGGGGGCTTTATCGGGGAGCTGTTTTTT.

This clone has a single count. The genes are TRBV5-1 and TRBJ2-7; 9 bases map to TRBD1. This CDR3 has 14 residues. CDR1 is SGHRS, CDR2 YFSETQ, per germline. With 7 bases clipped from V and 1 base from J, the junction kept 6 bases outside the gene matches. CDR3: CASARQGGSYEQYF. The CDR3 nucleotides read TGCGCCAGCGCAAGACAGGGGGGGTCCTACGAGCAGTACTTC.

The chain combines TRBV30 with TRBJ1-1, with a possible D match to TRBD1 (6 bases). V was shortened by 1 base and J by 0 bases, with 15 bases between the two germline ends. From germline, CDR1 is GTSNPN and CDR2 SVGIG (reference sequence). The length of the CDR3 is 16 residues. The CDR3, as DNA: TGTGCCTGGAGTGATTACAGGGCTTCCATGAACACTGAAGCTTTCTTT. Its protein product is CAWSDYRASMNTEAFF.

CDR3 protein: CASSRDRGVTEAFF. The CDR3 bases are TGTGCCAGCAGCAGGGACAGGGGAGTTACTGAAGCTTTCTTT. The chain links TRBV4-2 to TRBJ1-1; 10 nucleotides align to TRBD1. The CDR3 spans 14 residues. V lost 5 bases and J lost 5; bases outside the gene matches: 5. Germline CDR1 and CDR2: LGHNA and YNFKEQ.

The CDR3 DNA sequence: TGCGCCAGCAGCTTGGACAGGAGTGAGCAGTTCTTC. This encodes CASSLDRSEQFF. The chain has TRBV5-1 and TRBJ2-1; D possibly corresponds to TRBD1 (5 bases). V shed 0 bases and J shed 9 bases, with 7 bases lying between them. The germline V gene encodes CDR1 SGHRS and CDR2 YFSETQ. The CDR3 consists of 12 residues.

This chain links TRBV12-3 or TRBV12-4 with TRBJ1-1; the D is unclear. This CDR3 is built from 11 residues. V lost 9 bases and J lost 10, with 15 bases in between. CDR3 protein: CASSAGSSAFF. The CDR3 coding sequence is TGTGCCAGTTCCGCAGGCTCGTCAGCTTTCTTT.

The V and J genes are TRBV30 and TRBJ1-2; no clear D gene. The CDR3 length is 14 residues. V was cut by 0 bases and J by 8 bases, with 16 bases left in between. Germline V gives CDR1 GTSNPN, CDR2 SVGIG (reference sequence). CDR3 protein: CAWSVPPGIEGYTF. The CDR3 bases are TGTGCCTGGAGTGTACCCCCCGGGATTGAAGGCTACACCTTC.

V usage is TRBV7-8 and J usage is TRBJ2-7; 7 bases line up with TRBD1. Germline V lookup: CDR1 SGHVS, CDR2 FQNEAQ. The CDR3 loop spans 15 amino acids. J was trimmed by 4 bases and V by 2 bases; bases with no gene match: 8. CDR3 sequence: CASSLRGQATYEQYF. CDR3 in DNA: TGTGCCAGCAGCTTAAGAGGACAGGCAACATACGAGCAGTACTTC.

V and J are TRBV3-1 (or the pseudogene TRBV3-2) and TRBJ2-1, with 7 nucleotides matching TRBD2. The CDR3 is 15 amino acids. V shed 4 bases, J shed 2 bases, and the junction held 5 bases outside the gene matches. Germline V lookup: CDR1 LGHDT, CDR2 YNNKEL (reference sequence). For the CDR3, the DNA is TGTGCCAGCAGCCCGGGAGGAGTCCCCTACAATGAGCAGTTCTTC. It yields the protein CASSPGGVPYNEQFF.

This chain joins TRBV5-4 and TRBJ2-7, with TRBD1 as a possible D gene (5 bases). V was clipped by 4 bases and J by 5 bases, with 16 bases between them. The CDR3 is made up of 14 amino acids. Germline-derived CDR1 and CDR2 are SGHNT and YYREEE (reference sequence). DNA of the CDR3: TGTGCCAGCAGCAGTAAGGGGTATTTAGACGAGCAGTACTTC. Protein product: CASSSKGYLDEQYF.

This chain links TRBV18 with TRBJ2-7, with 7 bases aligning to TRBD1. Germline CDR1 KGHSH, CDR2 LQKENI. J lost 3 bases, V lost 0 bases, and 5 bases had no gene match. This CDR3 comprises 15 residues. This CDR3 is CASSPPQGRFYEQYF. The DNA of the CDR3 is TGTGCCAGCTCACCACCACAGGGGCGGTTCTACGAGCAGTACTTC. Using reference TRBV18 and TRBJ2-7 for the parts outside the CDR3, the full variable domain is NAGVMQNPRHLVRRRGQEARLRCSPMKGHSHVYWYRQLPEEGLKFMVYLQKENIIDESGMPKERFSAEFPKEGPSILRIQQVVRGDSAAYFCASSPPQGRFYEQYFGPGTRLTVT.

The V and J genes are TRBV7-2 and TRBJ2-7; 7 nucleotides line up with TRBD2. CDR3 length: 15 amino acids. In germline, CDR1 is SGHTA, CDR2 FQGNSA. J was trimmed by 2 bases and V by 5 bases; bases with no gene match: 9. The CDR3 protein is CASSPRAGNAYEQYF. CDR3 coding DNA: TGTGCCAGCAGCCCGAGAGCGGGGAACGCCTACGAGCAGTACTTC.

Points on this clone: Germline and junction disagree at one end, which may indicate a read error. The CDR3 region has the DNA TGTGCCAGCAGTTCCATAGGACAGAAGGGTGATTTT. Translating gives CASSSIGQKGDF. V is TRBV28 and J is TRBJ1-5; D possibly corresponds to TRBD1 (6 bases). This CDR3 is built from 12 residues. Germline V gives CDR1 MDHEN, CDR2 SYDVKM.

This clone was counted only a few times. The rearrangement joins TRBV5-1 to TRBJ2-2; unclear D gene. Germline loops: CDR1 SGHRS, CDR2 YFSETQ. Trimming took 1 base from V and 2 from J, leaving 9 bases between them. The CDR3 runs to 15 residues. In nucleotides, the CDR3 is TGCGCCAGCAGCTTGATCAGGTCTAACACCGGGGAGCTGTTTTTT. It is translated as CASSLIRSNTGELFF.

CDR3 sequence: CASSTRGTGGNYDGYTF. CDR3 DNA: TGTGCCAGCAGCACCCGTGGGACAGGGGGCAATTACGATGGCTACACCTTC. The chain combines TRBV9 with TRBJ1-2; TRBD1 aligns across 12 bases. CDR3 size: 17 residues. Germline lookup yields CDR1 SGDLS and CDR2 YYNGEE. V lost 4 bases to trimming and J lost 6 bases; unmatched junction nucleotides: 13.

The rearrangement joins TRBV12-3 or TRBV12-4 to TRBJ1-1, with a weak D call TRBD1 (5 bases). V dropped 0 bases and J dropped 11 bases, with 13 bases sitting between them. This CDR3 comprises 13 residues. CDR3 residues: CASSLARGGVAFF. CDR3 sequence (DNA): TGTGCCAGCAGTTTAGCGCGTGGGGGGGTTGCTTTCTTT.

The chain uses TRBV19 and TRBJ1-1; D not resolved. Trimming stripped 5 bases from V and 0 bases from J, with 25 bases between. The CDR3 covers 19 residues. Looked up from germline, CDR1 is LNHDA and CDR2 is SQIVND (reference sequence). The CDR3 loop is CASSVSNFGRRLMNTEAFF. Here the CDR3 DNA reads TGTGCCAGTAGTGTCAGCAACTTCGGACGGAGGCTAATGAACACTGAAGCTTTCTTT.

The V call is TRBV5-8, the J call TRBJ2-2; a possible D gene is TRBD1 (6 bases). V gave up 4 bases and J gave up 0 bases, with 10 bases separating them. CDR1 and CDR2 from the germline V gene are SGHTS and YDEGEE. CDR3 length equals 15 residues. CDR3 sequence reads: CASSTQGSNTGELFF. The CDR3 nucleotides read TGTGCCAGCAGCACACAGGGTTCGAACACCGGGGAGCTGTTTTTT. The whole variable domain, filled in from reference TRBV5-8 and TRBJ2-2, reads EAGVTQSPTHLIKTRGQQATLRCSPISGHTSVYWYQQALGLGLQFLLWYDEGEERNRGNFPPRFSGRQFPNYSSELNVNALELEDSALYLCASSTQGSNTGELFFGEGSRLTVL.

This chain joins TRBV19 and TRBJ1-5; D not resolved. In germline, CDR1 is LNHDA, CDR2 SQIVND (reference sequence). The CDR3 consists of 12 residues. The V gene lost 5 bases and the J gene lost 6 bases, with 8 bases spanning the gap. The CDR3 region is CASSVEAQPQHF. The CDR3 bases are TGTGCCAGTAGTGTCGAGGCTCAGCCCCAGCATTTT.

DNA of the CDR3: TGCAGTGCTACTGTTGTTAATGAGCAGTTCTTC. It is translated as CSATVVNEQFF. This chain uses TRBV20-1 with TRBJ2-1; D is undetermined. Looked up from germline, CDR1 is DFQATT and CDR2 is SNEGSKA (reference sequence). The V end lost 4 bases, the J end lost 7 bases, and 8 bases lay between the germline ends. The CDR3 has 11 residues.

The V gene is TRBV9, the J gene TRBJ2-1; maybe TRBD2 (6 bases). This CDR3 has 15 amino acids. Germline values: CDR1 SGDLS, CDR2 YYNGEE. With 3 bases removed from V and 7 bases from J, the gap between germline ends came to 17 bases. CDR3 sequence (DNA): TGTGCCAGCAGCGGGTTGAGATCCGGAGGGAATGAGCAGTTCTTC. Protein: CASSGLRSGGNEQFF.

The J gene is TRBJ2-2, the V gene TRBV11-2, with a possible D match to TRBD1 (6 bases). CDR3 length: 19 residues. The germline V gene has CDR1 SGHAT and CDR2 FQNNGV. V was cut by 2 bases and J by 2 bases, with 21 bases left in between. CDR3 nucleotide sequence: TGTGCCAGCAGCTTACTTAGGGGGTCAGGGGCGGCTAACACCGGGGAGCTGTTTTTT. It specifies CASSLLRGSGAANTGELFF.

The chain uses TRBV18 and TRBJ2-1, with D maybe TRBD1 (5 bases). The length of the CDR3 is 14 residues. The germline CDR1 and CDR2 sequences are KGHSH and LQKENI. V lost 5 bases to trimming and J lost 5 bases, with 13 bases between them. CDR3 DNA sequence: TGTGCCAGCTCAACCGGTAGGGGTAACAATGAGCAGTTCTTC. Translated: CASSTGRGNNEQFF.

V usage is TRBV10-1 and J usage is TRBJ1-1; possible D gene TRBD1, 6 bases. Trimming removed 3 bases at V and 5 bases at J, with 13 bases between. Germline CDR1 and CDR2: WNHNN and SYGVQD (reference sequence). CDR3 length equals 14 residues. As DNA, the CDR3 is TGCGCCAGCAGTGATACAGGGATGAGTACTGAAGCTTTCTTT. Translating gives CASSDTGMSTEAFF.